This T cell receptor (beta chain) appears in the sequencing data of a study of blood T cell repertoires in COVID-19 (dated by TCRdb to 2019 to 2021). With respect to the entire study: The collaborator samples originated in the United States, Italy and Spain and spanned the acute and convalescent phases of COVID-19. The material from the prospective study consisted of cDNA or gDNA derived from T cells, B-cell-depleted T cells, or PBMCs. The dataset comprised deeply sampled blood TCRbeta repertoires from subjects exposed to, actively infected with, or recovered from COVID-19. Where available, HLA class I and class II types were obtained from metadata supplied by the sample provider rather than from assay-based typing. The repertoires were released in a freely available public database meant as a resource for research on the immune response to SARS-CoV-2. The samples were drawn from the first 160 participants of the ongoing ImmuneRACE study and from 1,254 subjects provided by 6 global collaborators. Sample metadata almost always included a de-identified subject ID, COVID-19 status, age in years and sex.

The germline V gene provides CDR1 ENHRY and CDR2 SYGVKD. Trimmed from V: 6 bases; trimmed from J: 2 bases; junction bases lacking a gene match: 12. The CDR3, cysteine through phenylalanine, is 18 amino acids long. Kept here is only the CDR3 DNA, which spans 54 bases and is read in frame from base 1. TCRbeta CDR3 regions were amplified from genomic DNA by means of the immunoSEQ Assay, a bias-controlled multiplex PCR. As for how the authors treated the data: The number of nucleated cells in each sample was estimated by amplification of reference gene primers within the assay. To quantify the absolute abundance of each unique TCRbeta CDR3 rearrangement, sequence reads were collapsed and filtered. For each sample, productive Simpson clonality was calculated as the square root of Simpson's diversity index over productive rearrangements. Drawn from immuneACCESS, this table holds only the in-frame rearrangements with V and J called that TCRdb kept. Clones are partly lost; checked studies trace under half to an unresolved V gene and leave the rest unexplained. Clone size and the V and J calls come from that table; the DNA yielded D and trimming. Across this sample there are some 300,000 clones, with around four fifths seen only once. The ten largest account for approximately 4.1% of the sample.

With respect to this clone: Its antigen is unknown. Base qualities are missing; no much larger clone stands one base away.

Whole blood was collected in K2EDTA tubes by collaborating institutions according to the institutions' own protocols. Collaborator samples were shipped for TCRbeta analysis as frozen whole blood, isolated PBMCs, or DNA extracted from either sample type. On the study overall, not on this receptor specifically: The amount of clinical and demographic metadata varied by source and participant and was provided uncurated.

The sequence came from a woman aged 50 to 65 with active or convalescent COVID-19. The sequence joins TRBV10-3 to TRBJ2-5; TRBD2 aligns with 13 central bases. Sequencing input: peripheral blood. The sequence in DNA is TGTGCCATCAGCGACCCACCGGGACTAGCGGGGCTACAAGAGACCCAGTACTTC. Translated, this is CAISDPPGLAGLQETQYF.